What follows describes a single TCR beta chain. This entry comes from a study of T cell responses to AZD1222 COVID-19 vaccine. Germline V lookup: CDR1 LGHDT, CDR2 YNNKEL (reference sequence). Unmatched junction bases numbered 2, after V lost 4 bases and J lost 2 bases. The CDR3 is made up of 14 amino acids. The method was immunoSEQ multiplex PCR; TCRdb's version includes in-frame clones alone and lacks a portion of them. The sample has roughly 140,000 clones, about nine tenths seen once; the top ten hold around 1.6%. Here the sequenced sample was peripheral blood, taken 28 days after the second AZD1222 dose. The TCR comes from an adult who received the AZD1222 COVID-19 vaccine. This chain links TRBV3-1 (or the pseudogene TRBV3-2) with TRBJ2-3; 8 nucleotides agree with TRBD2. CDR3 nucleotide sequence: TGTGCCAGCAGCCGCGGGGGGCTCACAGATACGCAGTATTTT. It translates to CASSRGGLTDTQYF.